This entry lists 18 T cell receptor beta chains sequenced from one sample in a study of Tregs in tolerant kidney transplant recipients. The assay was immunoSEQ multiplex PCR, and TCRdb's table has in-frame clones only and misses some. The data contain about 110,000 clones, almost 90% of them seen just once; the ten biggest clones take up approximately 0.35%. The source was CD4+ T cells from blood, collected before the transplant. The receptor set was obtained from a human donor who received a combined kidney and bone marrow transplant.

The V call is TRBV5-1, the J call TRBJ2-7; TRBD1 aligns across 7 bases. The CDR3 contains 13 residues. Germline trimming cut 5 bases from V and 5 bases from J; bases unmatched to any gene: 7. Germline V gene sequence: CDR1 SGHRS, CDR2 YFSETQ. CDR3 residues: CASRDRPLDEQYF. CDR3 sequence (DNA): TGCGCCAGCAGGGACAGGCCATTGGACGAGCAGTACTTC.

This chain's CDR3 is CSVQDRSGYTF. The DNA for the CDR3 is TGCAGCGTTCAGGACAGATCTGGCTACACCTTC. This chain joins TRBV29-1 and TRBJ1-2, with TRBD1 as a possible D gene (6 bases). The CDR3 runs to 11 residues. Germline CDR1 and CDR2: SQVTM and ANQGSEA. V was clipped by 5 bases and J by 7 bases, with 11 bases between them.

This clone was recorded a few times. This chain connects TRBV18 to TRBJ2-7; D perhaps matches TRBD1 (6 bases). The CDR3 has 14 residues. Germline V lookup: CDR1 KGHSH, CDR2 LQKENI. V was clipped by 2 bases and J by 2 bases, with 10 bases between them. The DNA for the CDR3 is TGTGCCAGCTCACCAGACAGGACGACCTACGAGCAGTACTTC. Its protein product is CASSPDRTTYEQYF. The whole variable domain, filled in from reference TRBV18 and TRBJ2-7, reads NAGVMQNPRHLVRRRGQEARLRCSPMKGHSHVYWYRQLPEEGLKFMVYLQKENIIDESGMPKERFSAEFPKEGPSILRIQQVVRGDSAAYFCASSPDRTTYEQYFGPGTRLTVT.

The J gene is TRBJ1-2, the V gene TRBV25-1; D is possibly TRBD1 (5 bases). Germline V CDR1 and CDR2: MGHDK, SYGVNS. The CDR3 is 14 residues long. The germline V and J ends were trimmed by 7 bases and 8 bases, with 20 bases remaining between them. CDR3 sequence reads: CASKGSGRAGGYTF. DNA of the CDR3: TGTGCCAGCAAAGGTTCCGGCAGGGCAGGCGGCTACACCTTC.

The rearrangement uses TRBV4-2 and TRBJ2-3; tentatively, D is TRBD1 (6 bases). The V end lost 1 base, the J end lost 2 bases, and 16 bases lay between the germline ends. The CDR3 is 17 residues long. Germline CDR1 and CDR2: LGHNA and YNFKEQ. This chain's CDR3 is CASSQGSQGPHTDTQYF. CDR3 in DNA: TGTGCCAGCAGCCAAGGGTCCCAGGGGCCCCACACAGATACGCAGTATTTT.

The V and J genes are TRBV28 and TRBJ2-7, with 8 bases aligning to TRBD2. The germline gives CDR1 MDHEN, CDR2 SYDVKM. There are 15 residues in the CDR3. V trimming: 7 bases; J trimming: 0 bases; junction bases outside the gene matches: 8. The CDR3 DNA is TGTGCCAGCACCATTAGCGGGATTGGCTCCTACGAGCAGTACTTC. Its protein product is CASTISGIGSYEQYF. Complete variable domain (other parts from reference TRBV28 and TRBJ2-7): DVKVTQSSRYLVKRTGEKVFLECVQDMDHENMFWYRQDPGLGLRLIYFSYDVKMKEKGDIPEGYSVSREKKERFSLILESASTNQTSMYLCASTISGIGSYEQYFGPGTRLTVT.

The CDR3 sequence: CASSHAPGQGRVGNIQYF. In nucleotides, the CDR3 is TGCGCCAGCAGCCACGCCCCCGGACAGGGCAGAGTCGGAAACATTCAGTACTTC. This chain connects TRBV5-1 to TRBJ2-4, with 8 nucleotides matching TRBD1. This CDR3 is built from 18 residues. The ends lost 4 bases at V and 6 bases at J; junction bases unmatched: 18. Germline CDR1 and CDR2: SGHRS and YFSETQ.

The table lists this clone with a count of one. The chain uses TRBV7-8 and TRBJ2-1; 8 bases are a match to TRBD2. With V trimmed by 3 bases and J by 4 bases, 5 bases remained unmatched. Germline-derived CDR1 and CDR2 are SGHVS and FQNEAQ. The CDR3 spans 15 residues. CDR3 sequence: CASSFIPSGYNEQFF. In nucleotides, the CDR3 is TGTGCCAGCAGCTTTATACCTAGCGGGTACAATGAGCAGTTCTTC.

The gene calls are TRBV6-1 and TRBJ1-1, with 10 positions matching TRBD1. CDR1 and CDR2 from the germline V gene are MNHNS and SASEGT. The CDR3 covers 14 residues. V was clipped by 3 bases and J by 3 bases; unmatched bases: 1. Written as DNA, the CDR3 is TGTGCCAGCAGTGAGGGACAGGGGCACACTGAAGCTTTCTTT. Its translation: CASSEGQGHTEAFF.

As DNA, the CDR3 is TGTGCCAGCAGCCGCGAGGACAGGGGTAATGAAAAACTGTTTTTT. It specifies CASSREDRGNEKLFF. J is TRBJ1-4 and V is TRBV6-5, with 9 bases that match TRBD1. This CDR3 has 15 amino acids. Germline V CDR1 and CDR2: MNHEY, SVGAGI. Trimming at V came to 6 bases and at J to 4 bases, leaving 6 bases not matched to a gene.

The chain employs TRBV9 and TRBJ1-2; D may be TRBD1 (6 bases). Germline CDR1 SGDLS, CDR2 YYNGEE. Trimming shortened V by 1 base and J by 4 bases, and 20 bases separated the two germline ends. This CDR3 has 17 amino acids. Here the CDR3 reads CASSVRDRPLDGYGYTF. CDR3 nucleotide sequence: TGTGCCAGCAGCGTAAGAGACAGGCCACTTGACGGCTATGGCTACACCTTC.

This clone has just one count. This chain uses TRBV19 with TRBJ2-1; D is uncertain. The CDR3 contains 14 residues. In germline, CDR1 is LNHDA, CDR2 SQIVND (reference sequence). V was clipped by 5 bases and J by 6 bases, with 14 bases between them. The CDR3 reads CASSRSVSFNEQFF. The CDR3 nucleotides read TGTGCCAGTAGTCGGTCCGTGAGTTTCAATGAGCAGTTCTTC.

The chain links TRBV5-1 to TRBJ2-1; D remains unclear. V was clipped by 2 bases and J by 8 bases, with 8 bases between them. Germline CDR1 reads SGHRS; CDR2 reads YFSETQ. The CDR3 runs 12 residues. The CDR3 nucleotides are TGCGCCAGCAGCTTATACGAGGATGAGCAGTTCTTC. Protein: CASSLYEDEQFF.

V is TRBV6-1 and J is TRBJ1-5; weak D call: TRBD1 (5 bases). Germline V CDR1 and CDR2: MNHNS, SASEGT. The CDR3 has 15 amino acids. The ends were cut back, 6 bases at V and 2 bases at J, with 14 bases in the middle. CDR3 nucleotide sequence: TGTGCCAGCAGCAACTCCCCGGGGGGCAATCAGCCCCAGCATTTT. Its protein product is CASSNSPGGNQPQHF.

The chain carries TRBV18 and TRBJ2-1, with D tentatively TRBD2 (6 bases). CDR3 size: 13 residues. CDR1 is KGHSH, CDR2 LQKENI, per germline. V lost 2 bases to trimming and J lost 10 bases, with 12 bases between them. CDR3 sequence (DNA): TGTGCCAGCTCACCAAAGGAGGGCCGCGAGCAGTTCTTC. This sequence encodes CASSPKEGREQFF. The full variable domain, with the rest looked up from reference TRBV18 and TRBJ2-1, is NAGVMQNPRHLVRRRGQEARLRCSPMKGHSHVYWYRQLPEEGLKFMVYLQKENIIDESGMPKERFSAEFPKEGPSILRIQQVVRGDSAAYFCASSPKEGREQFFGPGTRLTVL.

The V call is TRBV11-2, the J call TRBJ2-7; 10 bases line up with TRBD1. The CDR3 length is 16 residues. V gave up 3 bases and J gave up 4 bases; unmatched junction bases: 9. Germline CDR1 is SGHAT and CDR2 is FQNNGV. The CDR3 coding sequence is TGTGCCAGCAGCTTCCCCACGACAGGGGGCATGTACGAGCAGTACTTC. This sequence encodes CASSFPTTGGMYEQYF. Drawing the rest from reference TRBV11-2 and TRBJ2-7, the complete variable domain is EAGVAQSPRYKIIEKRQSVAFWCNPISGHATLYWYQQILGQGPKLLIQFQNNGVVDDSQLPKDRFSAERLKGVDSTLKIQPAKLEDSAVYLCASSFPTTGGMYEQYFGPGTRLTVT.

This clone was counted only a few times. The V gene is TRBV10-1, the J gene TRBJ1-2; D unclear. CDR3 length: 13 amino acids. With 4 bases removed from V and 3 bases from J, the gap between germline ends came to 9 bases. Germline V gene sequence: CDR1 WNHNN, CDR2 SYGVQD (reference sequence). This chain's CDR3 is CASSAGWDYGYTF. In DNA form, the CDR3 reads TGCGCCAGCAGTGCCGGGTGGGACTATGGCTACACCTTC.

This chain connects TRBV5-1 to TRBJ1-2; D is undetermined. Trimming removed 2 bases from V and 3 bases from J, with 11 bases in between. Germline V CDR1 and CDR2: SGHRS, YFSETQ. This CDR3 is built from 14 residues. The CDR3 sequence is CASSLGDGDYGYTF. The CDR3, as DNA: TGCGCCAGCAGCTTAGGCGACGGGGACTATGGCTACACCTTC.